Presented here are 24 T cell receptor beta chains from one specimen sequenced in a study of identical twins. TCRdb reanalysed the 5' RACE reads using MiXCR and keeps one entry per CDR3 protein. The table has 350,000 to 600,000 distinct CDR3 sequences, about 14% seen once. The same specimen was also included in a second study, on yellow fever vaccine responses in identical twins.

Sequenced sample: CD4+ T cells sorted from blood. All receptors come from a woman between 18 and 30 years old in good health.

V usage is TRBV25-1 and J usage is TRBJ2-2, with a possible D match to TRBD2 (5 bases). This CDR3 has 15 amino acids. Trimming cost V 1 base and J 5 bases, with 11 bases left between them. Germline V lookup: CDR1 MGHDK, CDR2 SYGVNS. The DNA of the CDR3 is TGTGCCAGCAGTGAATTGATCGGGGAAACCGGGGAGCTGTTTTTT. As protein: CASSELIGETGELFF.

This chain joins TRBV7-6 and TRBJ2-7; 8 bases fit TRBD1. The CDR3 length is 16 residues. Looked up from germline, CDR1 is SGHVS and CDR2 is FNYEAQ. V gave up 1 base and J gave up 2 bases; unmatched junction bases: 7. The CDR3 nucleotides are TGTGCCAGCAGCTTAGGGAGGAGGACAGGGCCCTACGAGCAGTACTTC. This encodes CASSLGRRTGPYEQYF.

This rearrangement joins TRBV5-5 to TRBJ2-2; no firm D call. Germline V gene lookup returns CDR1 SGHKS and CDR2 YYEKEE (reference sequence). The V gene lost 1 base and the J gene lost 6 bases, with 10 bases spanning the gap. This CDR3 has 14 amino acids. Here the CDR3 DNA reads TGTGCCAGCAGCTTGTTGATTTCGGCCGGGGAGCTGTTTTTT. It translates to CASSLLISAGELFF.

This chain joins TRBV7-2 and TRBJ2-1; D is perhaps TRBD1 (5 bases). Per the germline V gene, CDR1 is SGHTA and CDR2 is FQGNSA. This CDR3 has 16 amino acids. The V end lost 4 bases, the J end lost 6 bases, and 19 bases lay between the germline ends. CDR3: CASSSPVGLGINEQFF. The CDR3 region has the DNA TGTGCCAGCAGCTCGCCCGTGGGGCTGGGTATCAATGAGCAGTTCTTC.

The CDR3 region is CASNSPSQPEQYF. In DNA form, the CDR3 reads TGTGCCAGCAACTCCCCCTCACAGCCCGAGCAGTACTTC. The chain is built from TRBV7-9 and TRBJ2-7; D is unresolved. The CDR3 loop spans 13 amino acids. Germline values: CDR1 SEHNR, CDR2 FQNEAQ (reference sequence). V was clipped by 7 bases and J by 6 bases, with 16 bases between them.

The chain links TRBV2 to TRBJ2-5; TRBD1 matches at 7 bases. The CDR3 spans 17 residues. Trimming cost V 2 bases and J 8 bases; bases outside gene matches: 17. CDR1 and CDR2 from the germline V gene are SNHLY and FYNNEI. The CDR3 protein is CASSELATGLNEGTQYF. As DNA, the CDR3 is TGTGCCAGCAGTGAATTGGCGACAGGGTTGAACGAAGGCACCCAGTACTTC. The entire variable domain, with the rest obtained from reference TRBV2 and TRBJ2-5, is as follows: EPEVTQTPSHQVTQMGQEVILRCVPISNHLYFYWYRQILGQKVEFLVSFYNNEISEKSEIFDDQFSVERPDGSNFTLKIRSTKLEDSAMYFCASSELATGLNEGTQYFGPGTRLLVL.

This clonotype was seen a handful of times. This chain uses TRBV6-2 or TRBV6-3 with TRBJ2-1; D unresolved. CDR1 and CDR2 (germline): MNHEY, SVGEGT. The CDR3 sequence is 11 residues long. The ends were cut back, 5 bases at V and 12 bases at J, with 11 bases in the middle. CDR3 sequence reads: CASSPAVRQFF. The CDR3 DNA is TGTGCCAGCAGTCCTGCAGTCCGGCAGTTCTTC.

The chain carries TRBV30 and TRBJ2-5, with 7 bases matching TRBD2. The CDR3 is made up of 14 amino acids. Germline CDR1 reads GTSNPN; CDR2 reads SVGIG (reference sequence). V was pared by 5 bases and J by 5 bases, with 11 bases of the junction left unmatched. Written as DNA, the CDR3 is TGTGCCTGGTCCACGTCGGGGGGTGTGGAGACCCAGTACTTC. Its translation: CAWSTSGGVETQYF.

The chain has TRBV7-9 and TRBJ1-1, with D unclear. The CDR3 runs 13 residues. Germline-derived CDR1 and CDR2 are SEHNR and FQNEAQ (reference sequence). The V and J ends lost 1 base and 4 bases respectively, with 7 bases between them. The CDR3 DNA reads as TGTGCCAGCAGCTTAGAGTGGGGCACTGAAGCTTTCTTT. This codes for CASSLEWGTEAFF.

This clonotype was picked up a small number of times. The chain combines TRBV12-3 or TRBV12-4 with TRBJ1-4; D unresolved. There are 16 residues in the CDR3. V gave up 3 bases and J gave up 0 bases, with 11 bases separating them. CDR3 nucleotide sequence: TGTGCCAGCAGTTTCCAGATCCTAGCAACTAATGAAAAACTGTTTTTT. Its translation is CASSFQILATNEKLFF.

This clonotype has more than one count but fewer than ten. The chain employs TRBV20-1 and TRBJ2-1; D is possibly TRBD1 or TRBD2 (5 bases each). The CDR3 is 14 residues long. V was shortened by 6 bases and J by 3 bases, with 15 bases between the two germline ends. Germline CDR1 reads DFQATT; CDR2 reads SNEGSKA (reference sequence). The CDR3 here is CSATMMGVYNEQFF. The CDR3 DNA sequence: TGCAGTGCCACGATGATGGGGGTCTACAATGAGCAGTTCTTC.

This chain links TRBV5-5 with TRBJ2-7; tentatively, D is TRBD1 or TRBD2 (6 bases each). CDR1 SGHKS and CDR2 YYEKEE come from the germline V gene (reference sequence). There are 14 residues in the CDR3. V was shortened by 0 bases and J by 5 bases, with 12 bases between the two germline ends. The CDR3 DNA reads TGTGCCAGCAGCTTGGGACGGGGGCTTAACGAGCAGTACTTC. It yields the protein CASSLGRGLNEQYF.

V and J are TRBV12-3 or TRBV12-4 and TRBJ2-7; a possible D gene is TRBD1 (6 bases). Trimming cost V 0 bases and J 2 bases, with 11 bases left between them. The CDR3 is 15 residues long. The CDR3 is CASSLAGAMAYEQYF. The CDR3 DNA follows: TGTGCCAGCAGTTTAGCGGGGGCTATGGCCTACGAGCAGTACTTC.

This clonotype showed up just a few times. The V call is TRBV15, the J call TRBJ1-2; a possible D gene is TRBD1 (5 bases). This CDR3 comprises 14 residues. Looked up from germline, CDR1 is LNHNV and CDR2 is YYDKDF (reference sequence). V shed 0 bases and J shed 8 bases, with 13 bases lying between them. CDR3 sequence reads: CATSRDGGKVGYTF. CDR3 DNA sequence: TGTGCCACCAGCAGAGATGGGGGGAAGGTGGGCTACACCTTC.

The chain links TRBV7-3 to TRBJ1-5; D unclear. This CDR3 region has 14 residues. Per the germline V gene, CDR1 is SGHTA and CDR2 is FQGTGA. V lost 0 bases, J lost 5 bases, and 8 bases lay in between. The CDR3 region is CASSLTRAYQPQHF. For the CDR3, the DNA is TGTGCCAGCAGCTTAACAAGGGCATATCAGCCCCAGCATTTT. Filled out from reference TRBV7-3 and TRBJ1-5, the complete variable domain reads GAGVSQTPSNKVTEKGKYVELRCDPISGHTALYWYRQSLGQGPEFLIYFQGTGAADDSGLPNDRFFAVRPEGSVSTLKIQRTERGDSAVYLCASSLTRAYQPQHFGDGTRLSIL.

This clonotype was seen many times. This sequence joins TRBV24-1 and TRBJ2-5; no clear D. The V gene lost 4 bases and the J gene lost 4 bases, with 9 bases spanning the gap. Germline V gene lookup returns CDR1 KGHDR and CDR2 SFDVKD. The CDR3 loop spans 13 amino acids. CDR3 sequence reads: CATSEGVRETQYF. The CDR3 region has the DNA TGTGCCACCAGTGAGGGTGTTCGAGAGACCCAGTACTTC.

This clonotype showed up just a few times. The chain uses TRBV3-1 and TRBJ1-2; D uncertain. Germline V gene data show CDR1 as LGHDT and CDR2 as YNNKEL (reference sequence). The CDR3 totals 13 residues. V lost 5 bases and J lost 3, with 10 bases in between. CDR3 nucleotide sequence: TGTGCCAGCAGCGCGGAGACATACTATGGCTACACCTTC. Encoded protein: CASSAETYYGYTF.

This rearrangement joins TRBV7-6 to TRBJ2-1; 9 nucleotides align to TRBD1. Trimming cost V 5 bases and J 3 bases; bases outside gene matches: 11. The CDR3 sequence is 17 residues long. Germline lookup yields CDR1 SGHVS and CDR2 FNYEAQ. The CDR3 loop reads CASSPRDREQSYNEQFF. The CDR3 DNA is TGTGCCAGCAGCCCCCGGGACAGGGAACAAAGCTACAATGAGCAGTTCTTC.

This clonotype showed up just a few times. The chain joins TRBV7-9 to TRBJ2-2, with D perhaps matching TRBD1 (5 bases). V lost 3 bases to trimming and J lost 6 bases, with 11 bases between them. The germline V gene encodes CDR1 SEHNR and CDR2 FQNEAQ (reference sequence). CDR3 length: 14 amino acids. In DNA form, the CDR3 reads TGTGCCAGCAGCTTTCAGGGTCGGGCCGGGGAGCTGTTTTTT. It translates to CASSFQGRAGELFF.

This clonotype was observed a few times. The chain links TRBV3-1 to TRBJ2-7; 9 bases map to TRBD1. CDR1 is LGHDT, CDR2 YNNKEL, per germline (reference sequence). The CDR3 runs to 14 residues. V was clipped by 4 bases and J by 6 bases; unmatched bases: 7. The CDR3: CASSLGTGLGEQYF. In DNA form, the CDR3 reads TGTGCCAGCAGCCTAGGGACAGGGCTGGGCGAGCAGTACTTC.

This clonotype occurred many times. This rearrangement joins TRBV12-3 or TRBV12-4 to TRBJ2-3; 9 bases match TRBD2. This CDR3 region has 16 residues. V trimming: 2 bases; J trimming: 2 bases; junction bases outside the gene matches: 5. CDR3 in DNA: TGTGCCAGCAGTTTAAGGCGGGGGGGCCTCACAGATACGCAGTATTTT. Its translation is CASSLRRGGLTDTQYF.

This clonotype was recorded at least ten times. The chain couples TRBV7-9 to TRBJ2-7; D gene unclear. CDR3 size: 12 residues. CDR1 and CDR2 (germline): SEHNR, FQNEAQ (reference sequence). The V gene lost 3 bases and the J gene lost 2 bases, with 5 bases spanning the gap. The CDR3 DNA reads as TGTGCCAGCAGCTTGACTCCCTACGAGCAGTACTTC. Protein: CASSLTPYEQYF.

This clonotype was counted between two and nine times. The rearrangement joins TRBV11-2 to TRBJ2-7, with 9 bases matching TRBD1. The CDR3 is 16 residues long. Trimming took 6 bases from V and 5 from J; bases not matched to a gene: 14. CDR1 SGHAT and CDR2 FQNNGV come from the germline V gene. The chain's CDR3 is CASRDKGGQGGHEQYF. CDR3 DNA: TGTGCCAGCAGAGATAAGGGGGGACAGGGCGGTCACGAGCAGTACTTC.

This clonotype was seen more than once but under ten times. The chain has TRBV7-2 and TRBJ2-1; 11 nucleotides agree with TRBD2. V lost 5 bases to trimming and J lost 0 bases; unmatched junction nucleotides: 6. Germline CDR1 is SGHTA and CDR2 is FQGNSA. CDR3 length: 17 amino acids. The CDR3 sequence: CASSGPSGGFSYNEQFF. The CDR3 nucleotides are TGTGCCAGCAGCGGCCCTAGCGGGGGGTTCTCCTACAATGAGCAGTTCTTC.